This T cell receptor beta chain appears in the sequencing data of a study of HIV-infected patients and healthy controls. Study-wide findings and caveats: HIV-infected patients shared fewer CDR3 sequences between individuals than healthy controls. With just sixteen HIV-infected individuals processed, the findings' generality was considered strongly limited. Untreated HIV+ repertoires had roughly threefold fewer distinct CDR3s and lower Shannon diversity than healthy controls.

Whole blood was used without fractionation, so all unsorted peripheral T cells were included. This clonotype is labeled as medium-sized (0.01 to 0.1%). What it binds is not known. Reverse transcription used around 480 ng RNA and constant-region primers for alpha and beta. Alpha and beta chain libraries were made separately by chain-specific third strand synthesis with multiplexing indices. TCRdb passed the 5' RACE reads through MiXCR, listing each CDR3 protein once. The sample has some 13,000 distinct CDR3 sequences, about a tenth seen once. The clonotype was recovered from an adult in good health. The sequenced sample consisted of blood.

The DNA of the CDR3 is TGTGCCAGCAGTCCCCACGGGCTAGCGGGAGGGCCCATCTACGAGCAGTACTTC. As protein: CASSPHGLAGGPIYEQYF. The chain employs TRBV27 and TRBJ2-7, with 12 bases matching TRBD2. Looked up from germline, CDR1 is MNHEY and CDR2 is SMNVEV (reference sequence). V gave up 5 bases and J gave up 3 bases; unmatched junction bases: 14. This CDR3 region has 18 residues.